Listed below are T cell receptor beta chains from one sample, sequenced in a study of OX40 agonist ivuxolimab in advanced cancers. Clones were read by immunoSEQ multiplex PCR, and TCRdb kept only the in-frame ones, dropping some. The sample has 45,000 to 55,000 clones; roughly 94% are singletons. The source material was CD4+ or CD8+ T cells sorted from blood, sampled in a trial of the OX40 agonist ivuxolimab. These receptors were collected from an adult with an advanced solid tumor such as melanoma, head and neck, liver or kidney cancer. Each CDR3 is given with its conserved first and last residue. A D gene is named only where the DNA matches it firmly. Where a row states a size, it is once, few, many or the class of an expanded clone; other rows omit it.

d_call | j_call | clone_size | v_call | cdr3_aa | cdr3_nt
- | TRBJ2-7 | - | TRBV28 | CASSPPSRAISYEQYF | TGTGCCAGCAGTCCCCCCTCGCGCGCAATCTCCTACGAGCAGTACTTC
- | TRBJ2-7 | - | TRBV28 | CASTGAVFMREQYF | TGTGCCAGCACAGGGGCCGTTTTTATGCGCGAGCAGTACTTC
TRBD1 | TRBJ2-7 | - | TRBV5-1 | CASSWTPGQGYEQYF | TGCGCCAGCAGCTGGACGCCGGGACAGGGCTACGAGCAGTACTTC
- | TRBJ2-7 | - | TRBV11-1 | CASSLETVSYEQYF | TGTGCCAGCAGCTTAGAGACAGTCTCCTACGAGCAGTACTTC
- | TRBJ2-5 | - | TRBV13 | CASSTAGAGEETQYF | TGTGCCAGCAGCACAGCAGGGGCTGGGGAAGAGACCCAGTACTTC
TRBD1 | TRBJ2-2 | - | TRBV28 | CASSLLGQGGGELFF | TGTGCCAGCAGTTTACTCGGACAGGGTGGCGGGGAGCTGTTTTTT
TRBD2 | TRBJ2-7 | - | TRBV2 | CASSEWLAETYEQYF | TGTGCCAGCAGTGAATGGCTAGCGGAAACCTACGAGCAGTACTTC
- | TRBJ1-5 | - | TRBV27 | CASSPAGGQPQHF | TGTGCCAGCAGTCCCGCCGGTGGTCAGCCCCAGCATTTT
TRBD2 | TRBJ2-7 | - | TRBV7-4 | CASSSERGPPYEQYF | TGTGCCAGCAGCTCCGAGCGGGGCCCTCCTTACGAGCAGTACTTC
- | TRBJ2-1 | - | TRBV15 | CATSRVSYNEQFF | TGTGCCACCAGCAGAGTAAGCTACAATGAGCAGTTCTTC
- | TRBJ2-1 | - | TRBV5-6 | CASSLSRSRYYNEQFF | TGTGCCAGCAGCTTAAGTAGGAGTAGATATTACAATGAGCAGTTCTTC
- | TRBJ2-3 | - | TRBV9 | CASSVYPQSYTDTQYF | TGTGCCAGCAGCGTATATCCACAGTCGTACACAGATACGCAGTATTTT
- | TRBJ2-7 | - | TRBV6-1 | CASSEDFAGHSCEQYF | TGTGCCAGCAGTGAAGATTTCGCGGGGCACTCCTGCGAGCAGTACTTC
TRBD1 | TRBJ2-1 | - | TRBV28 | CASTPGQEINEQFF | TGTGCCAGCACCCCGGGACAGGAGATCAATGAGCAGTTCTTC
- | TRBJ2-5 | - | TRBV19 | CASSPAGLRETQYF | TGTGCCAGTAGTCCGGCAGGGTTGCGAGAGACCCAGTACTTC
TRBD2 | TRBJ2-7 | - | TRBV28 | CASSPRTSHYEQYF | TGTGCCAGCAGTCCCCGGACTAGTCACTACGAGCAGTACTTC
- | TRBJ2-1 | - | TRBV13 | CASNHRDSHSYNEQFF | TGTGCCAGCAACCACCGGGACTCCCATTCCTACAATGAGCAGTTCTTC
- | TRBJ2-6 | - | TRBV4-1 | CASSQGRGYGANVLTF | TGCGCCAGCAGCCAGGGCAGGGGATATGGGGCCAACGTCCTGACTTTC
TRBD1 | TRBJ2-7 | - | TRBV4-1 | CASSSQGSYEQYF | TGCGCCAGCAGTTCACAGGGGTCCTACGAGCAGTACTTC
TRBD2 | TRBJ2-7 | - | TRBV10-3 | CAISASGTYEQYF | TGTGCCATCAGTGCTAGCGGAACCTACGAGCAGTACTTC
- | TRBJ2-1 | - | TRBV6-1 | CASSEGESFYNEQFF | TGTGCCAGCAGTGAAGGGGAATCCTTTTACAATGAGCAGTTCTTC
TRBD2 | TRBJ2-7 | once | TRBV6-5 | CASSYSPSGSSYEQYF | TGTGCCAGCAGTTACTCCCCTAGCGGGAGCTCCTACGAGCAGTACTTC
- | TRBJ2-4 | - | TRBV7-9 | CASTIQGNIQYF | TGTGCCAGCACCATTCAGGGAAACATTCAGTACTTC
- | TRBJ2-1 | - | TRBV28 | CASSLLRTVLNEQFF | TGTGCCAGCAGTTTACTCAGGACGGTCCTCAATGAGCAGTTCTTC
- | TRBJ2-5 | large | TRBV23-1 | CASTPYRHQETQYF | TGCGCCAGCACCCCGTACCGCCACCAAGAGACCCAGTACTTC
TRBD2 | TRBJ2-7 | - | TRBV2 | CASSERLAAYEQYF | TGTGCCAGCAGTGAACGCCTAGCGGCCTACGAGCAGTACTTC
- | TRBJ2-7 | - | TRBV6-1 | CASSETRSYEQYF | TGTGCCAGCAGTGAAACCCGATCTTACGAGCAGTACTTC
TRBD1 | TRBJ2-3 | once | TRBV7-9 | CASSPTTGAERYF | TGTGCCAGCAGCCCTACTACAGGGGCAGAGAGGTATTTT
TRBD1 | TRBJ2-7 | - | TRBV9 | CASSVAPDRDPYEQYF | TGTGCCAGCAGCGTAGCCCCGGACAGGGACCCCTACGAGCAGTACTTC
- | TRBJ2-2 | - | TRBV6-5 | CASSYGTGELFF | TGTGCCAGCAGTTACGGGACCGGGGAGCTGTTTTTT
- | TRBJ1-1 | - | TRBV28 | CASRATGTEAFF | TGTGCCAGCCGAGCCACGGGGACTGAAGCTTTCTTT
- | TRBJ2-1 | - | TRBV29-1 | CSVESGAYNEQFF | TGCAGCGTTGAGTCAGGGGCTTACAATGAGCAGTTCTTC
TRBD2 | TRBJ2-1 | - | TRBV9 | CASSGITSGGYNEQFF | TGTGCCAGCAGCGGGATAACTAGCGGGGGCTACAATGAGCAGTTCTTC
- | TRBJ2-7 | - | TRBV30 | CAWSFTGYEQYF | TGTGCCTGGAGTTTCACAGGATACGAGCAGTACTTC
- | TRBJ2-1 | - | TRBV6-5 | CASNVAGNNEQFF | TGTGCCAGCAACGTCGCGGGGAACAATGAGCAGTTCTTC
- | TRBJ1-5 | - | TRBV28 | CASSPPGSQPQHF | TGTGCCAGCAGTCCCCCTGGAAGTCAGCCCCAGCATTTT
TRBD1 | TRBJ1-2 | - | TRBV6-5 | CASSKRDRGQGGYTF | TGTGCCAGCAGTAAACGGGACAGGGGGCAAGGTGGCTACACCTTC
TRBD2 | TRBJ2-3 | - | TRBV10-1 | CASSEVAGGPESSDTQYF | TGCGCCAGCAGCGAAGTAGCGGGAGGGCCGGAATCCTCAGATACGCAGTATTTT
- | TRBJ2-2 | - | TRBV6-5 | CASSLGEALVGELFF | TGTGCCAGCAGCCTAGGGGAGGCCCTCGTCGGGGAGCTGTTTTTT
- | TRBJ1-1 | few | TRBV13 | CASSPPAATEAFF | TGTGCCAGCAGTCCCCCGGCAGCCACTGAAGCTTTCTTT